This record concerns one T cell receptor (beta chain) sequence. Participants spanned ages about 18 to 100 years and resided in around 25 US areas. Participant-reported clinical history was the basis for cohort assignment. The germline V gene has CDR1 MNHEY and CDR2 SMNVEV (reference sequence). The V and J ends lost 1 base and 8 bases, in that order; junction bases with no gene match: 0. This CDR3 spans 12 amino acids. Original analysis: Nucleated cell number was recorded as an estimate derived from reference gene primer amplification. Sequencing used immunoSEQ multiplex PCR; TCRdb keeps in-frame clones, though not all of them. Clonal size and the V and J genes are those of that table, whereas D and trimming came from the DNA. The sample has roughly 250,000 clones; around 87% are singletons. The entry originates in a study of blood T cell repertoires in COVID-19. About the study: From T cells, B-cell-depleted T cells, or PBMCs came the material, which was cDNA or gDNA.

The specimen sequenced was PBMCs or T cells enriched from blood (not recorded which). This TCR derives from a woman aged 40 to 49 with acute COVID-19. V gene TRBV27 combines with J gene TRBJ2-3, with TRBD2 matching 7 bases. CDR3 amino acids: CASSLWGGTQYF. CDR3 nucleotide sequence: TGTGCCAGCAGTTTATGGGGGGGTACGCAGTATTTT.